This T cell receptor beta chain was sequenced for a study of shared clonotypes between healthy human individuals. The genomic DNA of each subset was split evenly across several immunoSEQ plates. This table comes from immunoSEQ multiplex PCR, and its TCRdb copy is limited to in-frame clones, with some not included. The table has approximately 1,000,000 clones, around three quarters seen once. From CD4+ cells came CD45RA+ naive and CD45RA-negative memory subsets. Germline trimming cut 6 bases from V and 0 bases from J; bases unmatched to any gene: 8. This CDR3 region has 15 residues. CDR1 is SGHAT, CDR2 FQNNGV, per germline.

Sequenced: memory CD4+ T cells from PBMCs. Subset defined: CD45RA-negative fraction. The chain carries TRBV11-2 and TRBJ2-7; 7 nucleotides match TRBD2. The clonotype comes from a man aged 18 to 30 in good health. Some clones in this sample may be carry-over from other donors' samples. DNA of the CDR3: TGTGCCAGCAGATTACCCGGGACTACCTCCTACGAGCAGTACTTC. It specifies CASRLPGTTSYEQYF.